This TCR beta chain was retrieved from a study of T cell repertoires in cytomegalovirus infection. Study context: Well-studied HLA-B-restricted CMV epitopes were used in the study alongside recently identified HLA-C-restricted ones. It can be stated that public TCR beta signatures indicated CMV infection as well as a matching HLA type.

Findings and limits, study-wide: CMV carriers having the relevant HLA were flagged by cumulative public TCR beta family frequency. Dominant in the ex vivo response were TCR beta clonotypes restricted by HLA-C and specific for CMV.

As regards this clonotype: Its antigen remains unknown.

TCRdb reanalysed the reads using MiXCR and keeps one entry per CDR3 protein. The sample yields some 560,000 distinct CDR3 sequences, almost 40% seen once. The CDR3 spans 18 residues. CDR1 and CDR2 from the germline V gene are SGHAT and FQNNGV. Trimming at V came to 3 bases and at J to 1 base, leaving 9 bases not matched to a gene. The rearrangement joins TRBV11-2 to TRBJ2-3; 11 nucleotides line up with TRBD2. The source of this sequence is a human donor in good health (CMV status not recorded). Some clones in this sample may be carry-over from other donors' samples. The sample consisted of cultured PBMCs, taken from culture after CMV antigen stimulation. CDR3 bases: TGTGCCAGCAGCTTCAGGGTAGCGGGGGGGCAGGGCACAGATACGCAGTATTTT. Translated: CASSFRVAGGQGTDTQYF.